This T cell receptor (beta chain) was identified during a study of CD8 T cells in ankylosing spondylitis. Study-wide results and caveats: Several of the motif variants were reported before in synovial fluid and blood from reactive arthritis. Researchers reportedly found disease-linked clones significantly enriched in matched ankylosing spondylitis synovial fluid. Disease-linked clones bore a CD8+ phenotype and were relatively rare in peripheral blood.

Researchers built TCR beta libraries using quantitative 5'-RACE with molecular barcodes. TCRdb reprocessed the 5' RACE reads with MiXCR, giving one entry per CDR3 protein. The table has tens of thousands of distinct CDR3 sequences, 6.2% seen once; the top ten hold roughly 4.8%. CDR3 size: 15 residues. J gave up 9 bases and V 3 bases, and 9 bases lay outside the gene matches. CDR1 is DFQATT, CDR2 SNEGSKA, per germline (reference sequence). Ten or more counts support this clonotype. Its antigen is not identified. This clonotype was sampled from a male donor with ankylosing spondylitis. This chain joins TRBV20-1 and TRBJ2-1, with 12 nucleotides matching TRBD2. Sequencing was carried out using synovial fluid, either unsorted or a sorted T cell fraction (not recorded which). The CDR3 DNA reads as TGCAGTGCTAGCGGTGAAGGACTAGCGGGATTTGAGCAGTTCTTC. Translated, it gives CSASGEGLAGFEQFF.